This TCR beta chain was captured in a study of T cell repertoires in cytomegalovirus infection. Only a few counts were recorded for this clonotype. What it binds is unknown. A single record per CDR3 protein comes from TCRdb applying MiXCR to the reads. Of under 95,000 distinct CDR3 sequences detected, about half appear once; the ten largest clones hold more than 80%. The V and J ends lost 3 bases and 6 bases, in that order; junction bases with no gene match: 6. Germline V CDR1 and CDR2: MNHEY, SMNVEV (reference sequence). This CDR3 region has 16 residues. The receptor was derived from a human donor in good health (CMV status not recorded). Some clones in this sample may be carry-over from other donors' samples. The rearrangement uses TRBV27 and TRBJ2-1, with 12 nucleotides matching TRBD2. This sample comprised CD8+ T cells from cultured PBMCs, obtained from culture after CMV antigen stimulation. DNA for the CDR3: TGTGCCAGCAGTTTTCGGCTAGCGGGAGGGGGCAATGAGCAGTTCTTC. Protein product: CASSFRLAGGGNEQFF.